The 28 T cell receptor beta chains below were found in one sample sequenced in a study of blood T cell repertoires in COVID-19. Some clones are missing from TCRdb's copy, which holds only in-frame ones; the method was immunoSEQ multiplex PCR. The sample has some 110,000 clones, more than 85% seen once. Input material: peripheral blood. These receptors were collected from a man in his fifties with COVID-19, enrolled during active disease.

This clone was seen a single time. The chain couples TRBV19 to TRBJ2-2; 12 bases fit TRBD1. This CDR3 spans 14 amino acids. V shed 8 bases, J shed 2 bases, and the junction held 0 bases outside the gene matches. The germline V gene has CDR1 LNHDA and CDR2 SQIVND (reference sequence). CDR3 amino acids: CASGTGGNTGELFF. The CDR3 DNA reads TGTGCCAGTGGGACAGGGGGCAACACCGGGGAGCTGTTTTTT.

V usage is TRBV7-9 and J usage is TRBJ2-1; D remains unclear. Germline V gene sequence: CDR1 SEHNR, CDR2 FQNEAQ (reference sequence). CDR3 length: 13 amino acids. With 4 bases removed from V and 4 bases from J, the gap between germline ends came to 8 bases. CDR3 protein: CASSWPGYNEQFF. CDR3 nucleotides: TGTGCCAGCAGCTGGCCGGGTTACAATGAGCAGTTCTTC. Variable domain in full (rest from reference TRBV7-9 and TRBJ2-1): DTGVSQNPRHKITKRGQNVTFRCDPISEHNRLYWYRQTLGQGPEFLTYFQNEAQLEKSRLLSDRFSAERPKGSFSTLEIQRTEQGDSAMYLCASSWPGYNEQFFGPGTRLTVL.

The rearrangement joins TRBV19 to TRBJ2-1; 11 bases line up with TRBD2. This CDR3 has 15 residues. V lost 4 bases to trimming and J lost 7 bases; unmatched junction nucleotides: 6. Germline CDR1 and CDR2: LNHDA and SQIVND (reference sequence). The CDR3, as DNA: TGTGCCAGTAGTAAACTAGCGGGAGATTGGAATGAGCAGTTCTTC. This gives the protein CASSKLAGDWNEQFF.

The V and J genes are TRBV4-2 and TRBJ2-3, with TRBD2 matching over 10 bases. Germline CDR1 reads LGHNA; CDR2 reads YNFKEQ. V gave up 8 bases and J gave up 4 bases; unmatched junction bases: 3. There are 13 residues in the CDR3. This CDR3 reads CASGTSVADTQYF. The CDR3 bases are TGTGCCAGCGGGACTAGCGTTGCAGATACGCAGTATTTT.

CDR3 bases: TGTGCCAGCAGTTACTCAGCAGGCTCTGGAAACACCATATATTTT. It codes for CASSYSAGSGNTIYF. The V gene is TRBV6-6, the J gene TRBJ1-3; no definite D call. CDR1 MNHNY and CDR2 SVGAGI come from the germline V gene (reference sequence). V lost 0 bases and J lost 0, with 6 bases in between. The CDR3 consists of 15 residues.

The gene calls are TRBV5-6 and TRBJ2-3; 9 positions match TRBD1. This CDR3 is built from 15 residues. Germline CDR1 SGHDT, CDR2 YYEEEE. Losses at the gene ends were 2 bases for V and 1 base for J; bases not matched to a gene: 2. DNA for the CDR3: TGTGCCAGCAGCTTAAGGGACAGGGGCACAGATACGCAGTATTTT. Residues: CASSLRDRGTDTQYF.

The V and J genes are TRBV6-5 and TRBJ1-3; D not resolved. Looked up from germline, CDR1 is MNHEY and CDR2 is SVGAGI. Trimming shortened V by 7 bases and J by 3 bases, and 10 bases separated the two germline ends. This CDR3 contains 13 residues. The CDR3 region has the DNA TGTGCCAGCATGGGAGATTTTGGAAACACCATATATTTT. Translated, it gives CASMGDFGNTIYF.

The genes are TRBV29-1 and TRBJ2-7; TRBD2 matches at 13 bases. The V segment lost 4 bases and the J segment 0 bases; nucleotides outside the gene matches: 24. Per the germline V gene, CDR1 is SQVTM and CDR2 is ANQGSEA. The CDR3 runs 22 residues. The CDR3 bases are TGCAGCGTTGCAGACCGTGTACGCGGGGGGCGCGGGACTAGCGGGACCTCCTACGAGCAGTACTTC. Translated: CSVADRVRGGRGTSGTSYEQYF.

V is TRBV5-8 and J is TRBJ2-6, with 7 bases fitting TRBD1. The CDR3 contains 18 residues. J was trimmed by 0 bases and V by 5 bases; bases with no gene match: 11. Per germline, CDR1 SGHTS and CDR2 YDEGEE. The CDR3 DNA is TGTGCCAGCAGGATCACAGGGGCCTTGATCTCTGGGGCCAACGTCCTGACTTTC. It yields the protein CASRITGALISGANVLTF. Using reference TRBV5-8 and TRBJ2-6 for the parts outside the CDR3, the full variable domain is EAGVTQSPTHLIKTRGQQATLRCSPISGHTSVYWYQQALGLGLQFLLWYDEGEERNRGNFPPRFSGRQFPNYSSELNVNALELEDSALYLCASRITGALISGANVLTFGAGSRLTVL.

In this sample, this clone turned up once. The V and J genes are TRBV14 and TRBJ1-1; no clear D. Trimming shortened V by 4 bases and J by 7 bases, and 10 bases separated the two germline ends. The germline V gene has CDR1 SGHDN and CDR2 FVKESK. This CDR3 has 12 residues. The CDR3 DNA is TGTGCCAGCAGCCTACAGCCGGATGAAGCTTTCTTT. Its protein product is CASSLQPDEAFF. The full variable domain, completed using reference TRBV14 and TRBJ1-1, is EAGVTQFPSHSVIEKGQTVTLRCDPISGHDNLYWYRRVMGKEIKFLLHFVKESKQDESGMPNNRFLAERTGGTYSTLKVQPAELEDSGVYFCASSLQPDEAFFGQGTRLTVV.

V is TRBV7-8 and J is TRBJ2-1; a weak D match, TRBD2 (5 bases). Germline V gene data show CDR1 as SGHVS and CDR2 as FQNEAQ. This CDR3 comprises 15 residues. Trimming cost V 1 base and J 4 bases, with 11 bases left between them. The CDR3 nucleotides are TGTGCCAGCAGCTTAGATCCTAGCTATTACAATGAGCAGTTCTTC. It specifies CASSLDPSYYNEQFF. The full variable domain, in which reference TRBV7-8 and TRBJ2-1 provide the parts outside the CDR3, is GAGVSQSPRYKVAKRGQDVALRCDPISGHVSLFWYQQALGQGPEFLTYFQNEAQLDKSGLPSDRFFAERPEGSVSTLKIQRTQQEDSAVYLCASSLDPSYYNEQFFGPGTRLTVL.

This clone was picked up a small number of times. The V and J genes are TRBV4-2 and TRBJ1-6; D may be TRBD1 (6 bases). The germline CDR1 and CDR2 sequences are LGHNA and YNFKEQ. The length of the CDR3 is 16 residues. Trimming shortened V by 0 bases and J by 9 bases, and 15 bases separated the two germline ends. This CDR3 reads CASSQDPGQGFSPLHF. The CDR3 DNA is TGTGCCAGCAGCCAAGATCCGGGACAAGGGTTTTCACCCCTCCACTTT.

V gene TRBV3-1 (or the pseudogene TRBV3-2) combines with J gene TRBJ2-3; perhaps TRBD2 as D (5 bases). The length of the CDR3 is 12 residues. CDR1 is LGHDT and CDR2 is YNNKEL in the germline V gene (reference sequence). Trimming took off 3 bases at V and 5 bases at J, with 6 bases between the two ends. Here the CDR3 DNA reads TGTGCCAGCAGCCACACTAGAGATACGCAGTATTTT. Translation: CASSHTRDTQYF.

The J gene is TRBJ1-5, the V gene TRBV19; TRBD1 matches 7 bases. V shed 6 bases, J shed 3 bases, and the junction held 5 bases outside the gene matches. Germline V CDR1 and CDR2: LNHDA, SQIVND (reference sequence). This CDR3 has 14 residues. The DNA of the CDR3 is TGTGCCAGTAGGGGGACAGAAATCAATCAGCCCCAGCATTTT. Its protein is CASRGTEINQPQHF.

The chain couples TRBV7-9 to TRBJ2-2; 14 bases are shared with TRBD2. Germline CDR1 reads SEHNR; CDR2 reads FQNEAQ (reference sequence). The CDR3 contains 15 residues. After removal of 5 bases from V and 6 bases from J, the junction contained 2 bases not matched to a gene. CDR3 in DNA: TGTGCCAGCAGCCGACTAGCGGGAGGGTCCGGGGAGCTGTTTTTT. This sequence encodes CASSRLAGGSGELFF.

This clone has just a few counts. The chain recombines TRBV7-2 with TRBJ1-2, with 9 bases that match TRBD1. Trimming at V came to 5 bases and at J to 2 bases, leaving 6 bases not matched to a gene. The CDR3 totals 15 residues. Germline CDR1 and CDR2: SGHTA and FQGNSA. CDR3 coding DNA: TGTGCCAGCAGCCCTGGACAGGGGACGAACTATGGCTACACCTTC. Protein: CASSPGQGTNYGYTF. The full variable domain, with the rest looked up from reference TRBV7-2 and TRBJ1-2, is GAGVSQSPSNKVTEKGKDVELRCDPISGHTALYWYRQSLGQGLEFLIYFQGNSAPDKSGLPSDRFSAERTGGSVSTLTIQRTQQEDSAVYLCASSPGQGTNYGYTFGSGTRLTVV.

The V and J genes are TRBV4-1 and TRBJ1-4; 9 nucleotides agree with TRBD1. The CDR3 contains 15 residues. The germline V gene encodes CDR1 MGHRA and CDR2 YSYEKL. Trimming at V came to 6 bases and at J to 4 bases, leaving 6 bases not matched to a gene. The CDR3, as DNA: TGCGCCAGCAGATTTGGGGACAGGGATAATGAAAAACTGTTTTTT. This sequence encodes CASRFGDRDNEKLFF.

Written as DNA, the CDR3 is TGCGCCAGCAGCTTGGTTGCCAGGGGTAGGGAGACCCAGTACTTC. It specifies CASSLVARGRETQYF. The chain is built from TRBV5-1 and TRBJ2-5, with D possibly being TRBD1 (6 bases). Trimming took 0 bases from V and 5 from J, leaving 14 bases between them. CDR1 SGHRS and CDR2 YFSETQ come from the germline V gene. The CDR3 runs 15 residues.

The chain is built from TRBV11-1 and TRBJ2-3; 9 bases are shared with TRBD1. V lost 2 bases and J lost 5; bases outside the gene matches: 8. Germline CDR1 and CDR2: SGHAT and FQDESV (reference sequence). The CDR3 consists of 16 residues. The CDR3 loop reads CASSLSLGQGIDTQYF. The CDR3 DNA follows: TGTGCCAGCAGCTTATCTCTCGGACAGGGGATAGATACGCAGTATTTT. Together with reference TRBV11-1 and TRBJ2-3, the CDR3 gives the full variable domain: EAEVAQSPRYKITEKSQAVAFWCDPISGHATLYWYRQILGQGPELLVQFQDESVVDDSQLPKDRFSAERLKGVDSTLKIQPAELGDSAMYLCASSLSLGQGIDTQYFGPGTRLTVL.

This chain connects TRBV27 to TRBJ2-2; no reliable D call. CDR1 is MNHEY, CDR2 SMNVEV, per germline (reference sequence). The CDR3 sequence is 19 residues long. The V end was cut by 2 bases, the J end by 4 bases, with 23 bases between. DNA for the CDR3: TGTGCCAGCAGTTTAACCCCGTTAATGAGGCCGGTTGGCACCGGGGAGCTGTTTTTT. Protein: CASSLTPLMRPVGTGELFF.

The count of this clone is one. V usage is TRBV6-2 or TRBV6-3 and J usage is TRBJ1-5; 9 bases are shared with TRBD1. Germline CDR1 and CDR2: MNHEY and SVGEGT. Trimming took 5 bases from V and 0 from J; bases not matched to a gene: 2. The CDR3 runs to 15 residues. The CDR3 sequence is CASSPGQGSNQPQHF. CDR3 bases: TGTGCCAGCAGTCCGGGACAGGGTAGCAATCAGCCCCAGCATTTT.

The rearrangement joins TRBV6-5 to TRBJ2-7; 11 nucleotides match TRBD1. The CDR3 consists of 13 residues. Germline V gene sequence: CDR1 MNHEY, CDR2 SVGAGI. J lost 5 bases, V lost 6 bases, and 3 bases had no gene match. The CDR3 sequence: CASRRTGGDEQYF. The CDR3 DNA is TGTGCCAGCAGAAGGACAGGGGGCGACGAGCAGTACTTC.

This chain links TRBV4-2 with TRBJ2-5; tentative D call: TRBD2 (6 bases). The CDR3 contains 15 residues. Per germline, CDR1 LGHNA and CDR2 YNFKEQ. V gave up 5 bases and J gave up 4 bases, with 17 bases separating them. The CDR3 sequence: CASSARAGSAETQYF. CDR3 bases: TGTGCCAGCAGCGCCCGAGCCGGGAGTGCAGAGACCCAGTACTTC.

This chain links TRBV30 with TRBJ1-4, with D hard to call. The CDR3 has 12 amino acids. The germline CDR1 and CDR2 sequences are GTSNPN and SVGIG (reference sequence). The V end lost 2 bases, the J end lost 5 bases, and 6 bases lay between the germline ends. CDR3 amino acids: CAWSPRNEKLFF. The CDR3 DNA sequence: TGTGCCTGGAGTCCTAGGAATGAAAAACTGTTTTTT.

This clone was found once. Here the CDR3 reads CASSYEGGTEQFF. CDR3 coding DNA: TGTGCCAGCAGTTACGAGGGCGGGACTGAGCAGTTCTTC. J is TRBJ2-1 and V is TRBV6-5; tentatively, D is TRBD2 (6 bases). Trimming left V 2 bases short and J 9 bases short, with 11 bases between. The CDR3 is 13 residues long. CDR1 is MNHEY and CDR2 is SVGAGI in the germline V gene.

This chain joins TRBV7-3 and TRBJ2-1, with 11 bases that match TRBD2. The trim removed 1 base at V and 8 bases at J, leaving 4 bases unmatched. The CDR3 totals 15 residues. Germline values: CDR1 SGHTA, CDR2 FQGTGA. The CDR3 region is CASSLRLAGGYEQFF. CDR3 sequence (DNA): TGTGCCAGCAGCTTAAGATTAGCGGGAGGGTATGAGCAGTTCTTC. Looking up the rest from reference TRBV7-3 and TRBJ2-1 gives the full variable domain: GAGVSQTPSNKVTEKGKYVELRCDPISGHTALYWYRQSLGQGPEFLIYFQGTGAADDSGLPNDRFFAVRPEGSVSTLKIQRTERGDSAVYLCASSLRLAGGYEQFFGPGTRLTVL.

This clone was seen just once. V usage is TRBV18 and J usage is TRBJ2-1; TRBD2 aligns across 8 bases. The CDR3 extends over 15 amino acids. Germline V lookup: CDR1 KGHSH, CDR2 LQKENI. J was trimmed by 8 bases and V by 3 bases; bases with no gene match: 9. The CDR3 DNA reads as TGTGCCAGCTCACCCCTGCTTACAGCGGGGGATGAGCAGTTCTTC. This gives the protein CASSPLLTAGDEQFF.

This clone appeared once. Different DNA sequences within this sample yield the same CDR3. The chain combines TRBV5-1 with TRBJ1-3, with no clear D. Germline CDR1 SGHRS, CDR2 YFSETQ. The CDR3 extends over 15 amino acids. V gave up 0 bases and J gave up 0 bases, with 7 bases separating them. CDR3 sequence (DNA): TGCGCCAGCAGCTTGGGAGGGAGCTCTGGAAACACCATATATTTT. Translating gives CASSLGGSSGNTIYF.